This entry lists 18 T cell receptor beta chains sequenced from one sample in a study of cytomegalovirus exposure and HLA in healthy donors. The PCR employed 60 Vbeta primers together with 13 Jbeta primers. Only in-frame clones appear in the TCRdb table, and some are missing; sequencing was by immunoSEQ multiplex PCR. This table has a few hundred thousand clones, roughly 80% appearing once. Sequenced sample: PBMCs. These receptors originate from a man in his thirties or forties in good health and CMV-seronegative.

This clone was seen once. V gene TRBV19 combines with J gene TRBJ2-7; TRBD1 agrees at 8 bases. The CDR3 runs to 17 residues. The V segment lost 5 bases and the J segment 4 bases; nucleotides outside the gene matches: 16. Germline lookup yields CDR1 LNHDA and CDR2 SQIVND (reference sequence). The CDR3 spells CASSARKTGVGLYEQYF. The CDR3 DNA reads TGTGCCAGTAGTGCGCGCAAGACAGGGGTCGGCCTATACGAGCAGTACTTC.

The CDR3 bases are TGTGCCAGCAGCCCGTATGGTTCGGGGATTGGCAATCAGCCCCAGCATTTT. Its translation: CASSPYGSGIGNQPQHF. V usage is TRBV28 and J usage is TRBJ1-5; unclear D gene. This CDR3 comprises 17 residues. Between the trimmed V and J ends, which lost 6 bases and 2 bases, there was a span of 20 bases. Looked up from germline, CDR1 is MDHEN and CDR2 is SYDVKM. Complete variable domain (other parts from reference TRBV28 and TRBJ1-5): DVKVTQSSRYLVKRTGEKVFLECVQDMDHENMFWYRQDPGLGLRLIYFSYDVKMKEKGDIPEGYSVSREKKERFSLILESASTNQTSMYLCASSPYGSGIGNQPQHFGDGTRLSIL.

This clone was seen just once. V usage is TRBV10-2 and J usage is TRBJ1-6; weak D call: TRBD1 (5 bases). The CDR3 contains 14 residues. Trimming shortened V by 3 bases and J by 9 bases, and 12 bases separated the two germline ends. The germline gives CDR1 WSHSY, CDR2 SAAADI. The CDR3 sequence: CASSDGFRGSPLHF. Here the CDR3 DNA reads TGCGCCAGCAGTGACGGGTTTAGGGGTTCACCCCTCCACTTT.

The CDR3 protein is CASSIVYSNQPQHF. DNA of the CDR3: TGTGCCAGTAGTATAGTGTATAGCAATCAGCCCCAGCATTTT. The rearrangement joins TRBV19 to TRBJ1-5; D ambiguous. Trimming cost V 1 base and J 0 bases, with 4 bases left between them. The CDR3 consists of 14 residues. Germline CDR1 reads LNHDA; CDR2 reads SQIVND (reference sequence).

The CDR3 nucleotides read TGTGCCAGCAGCTTGGCCCAGGGGGGCGAAGCTTTCTTT. Protein sequence: CASSLAQGGEAFF. V usage is TRBV5-6 and J usage is TRBJ1-1; TRBD1 matches 7 bases. Germline V gene sequence: CDR1 SGHDT, CDR2 YYEEEE. The CDR3 extends over 13 amino acids. V dropped 0 bases and J dropped 8; count of bases not matched to a gene: 4. Complete variable domain (other parts from reference TRBV5-6 and TRBJ1-1): DAGVTQSPTHLIKTRGQQVTLRCSPKSGHDTVSWYQQALGQGPQFIFQYYEEEERQRGNFPDRFSGHQFPNYSSELNVNALLLGDSALYLCASSLAQGGEAFFGQGTRLTVV.

The CDR3 nucleotides read TGTGCCAGCAGCACCCACTTGAACACTGAAGCTTTCTTT. Its translation: CASSTHLNTEAFF. J is TRBJ1-1 and V is TRBV11-2; D is uncertain. The CDR3 loop spans 13 amino acids. V was pared by 5 bases and J by 0 bases, with 7 bases between. Germline V lookup: CDR1 SGHAT, CDR2 FQNNGV.

This chain uses TRBV9 with TRBJ2-5, with TRBD2 identical over 9 bases. V lost 4 bases, J lost 3 bases, and 13 bases stayed unmatched. The CDR3 is 17 residues long. Germline assignment: CDR1 SGDLS and CDR2 YYNGEE. The CDR3 loop reads CASSHPQASGAKETQYF. The CDR3 region has the DNA TGTGCCAGCAGCCATCCCCAGGCTAGCGGGGCAAAAGAGACCCAGTACTTC.

The chain couples TRBV19 to TRBJ2-2; unclear D gene. The V end was cut by 3 bases, the J end by 0 bases, with 11 bases between. Germline CDR1 and CDR2: LNHDA and SQIVND (reference sequence). This CDR3 has 16 amino acids. The CDR3 protein is CASSINSFANTGELFF. In nucleotides, the CDR3 is TGTGCCAGTAGTATTAACAGTTTTGCGAACACCGGGGAGCTGTTTTTT.

This clone was observed a handful of times. This sequence joins TRBV27 and TRBJ1-4, with a tentative D call TRBD1 (5 bases). Trimming removed 5 bases from V and 5 bases from J, with 18 bases in between. This CDR3 has 16 amino acids. The germline CDR1 and CDR2 sequences are MNHEY and SMNVEV (reference sequence). This chain's CDR3 is CASSPTFRVENEKLFF. The DNA for the CDR3 is TGTGCCAGCAGTCCAACCTTCAGGGTTGAAAATGAAAAACTGTTTTTT.

The CDR3 DNA sequence: TGTGCCAGCAGTTCCCTTCCTGGGGACAGGGGGCTCTACGGCACAGATACGCAGTATTTT. The encoded protein is CASSSLPGDRGLYGTDTQYF. The chain carries TRBV28 and TRBJ2-3; TRBD1 matches at 12 bases. In germline, CDR1 is MDHEN, CDR2 SYDVKM. Trimming at V came to 4 bases and at J to 1 base, leaving 15 bases not matched to a gene. The CDR3 loop spans 20 amino acids.

This clone was seen more than once but under ten times. The chain joins TRBV5-1 to TRBJ2-3; D gene unclear. CDR3 length equals 12 residues. Trimming removed 0 bases from V and 5 bases from J, with 4 bases in between. The V gene's germline CDR1 is SGHRS and CDR2 YFSETQ. The chain's CDR3 is CASSLVVDTQYF. The CDR3 coding sequence is TGCGCCAGCAGCTTGGTAGTAGATACGCAGTATTTT.

J is TRBJ1-4 and V is TRBV18; D ambiguous. This CDR3 has 16 residues. V lost 3 bases, J lost 5 bases, and 16 bases lay in between. The germline V gene encodes CDR1 KGHSH and CDR2 LQKENI. Here the CDR3 DNA reads TGTGCCAGCTCACCGGCCTCCGGGCGGGGAAATGAAAAACTGTTTTTT. It specifies CASSPASGRGNEKLFF.

The V gene is TRBV4-2, the J gene TRBJ2-4; D is undetermined. Germline CDR1 LGHNA, CDR2 YNFKEQ. Deletions cut 0 bases from V and 0 bases from J, with 9 bases between. CDR3 length equals 16 residues. CDR3: CASSQEQTLAKNIQYF. CDR3 nucleotide sequence: TGTGCCAGCAGCCAAGAACAAACCCTAGCCAAAAACATTCAGTACTTC.

V and J are TRBV6-1 and TRBJ1-6; the D is unclear. CDR1 is MNHNS, CDR2 SASEGT, per germline. Between the trimmed V and J ends, which lost 3 bases and 3 bases, there was a span of 12 bases. The CDR3 extends over 16 amino acids. CDR3 nucleotide sequence: TGTGCCAGCAGTGAGTCTTACAACAGCTATAATTCACCCCTCCACTTT. Translated: CASSESYNSYNSPLHF.

The chain couples TRBV11-2 to TRBJ2-3; 13 bases line up with TRBD2. Per the germline V gene, CDR1 is SGHAT and CDR2 is FQNNGV. CDR3 length: 17 amino acids. The V and J ends lost 6 bases and 4 bases, in that order; junction bases with no gene match: 10. The CDR3, as DNA: TGTGCCAGCAGGGGACTAGCGGGGCGATACGTCGCAGATACGCAGTATTTT. Its translation: CASRGLAGRYVADTQYF.

The chain couples TRBV19 to TRBJ2-1; 9 bases are shared with TRBD1. The ends lost 4 bases at V and 2 bases at J; junction bases unmatched: 9. Germline V lookup: CDR1 LNHDA, CDR2 SQIVND (reference sequence). CDR3 size: 17 residues. The CDR3 sequence is CASSTQRRDRAYNEQFF. The CDR3 DNA reads as TGTGCCAGTAGTACCCAGAGAAGGGACAGGGCCTACAATGAGCAGTTCTTC.

V is TRBV7-8 and J is TRBJ1-2, with D maybe TRBD1 (5 bases). This CDR3 contains 14 residues. CDR1 SGHVS and CDR2 FQNEAQ come from the germline V gene. V was trimmed by 3 bases and J by 3 bases, leaving 11 bases between them. CDR3 in DNA: TGTGCCAGCAGCTTCCGGGAGGGGTACTATGGCTACACCTTC. Amino acid sequence: CASSFREGYYGYTF.

V usage is TRBV13 and J usage is TRBJ2-3; TRBD2 might be the D (5 bases). The CDR3 is made up of 15 amino acids. V lost 1 base and J 3 bases, leaving 11 bases between the germline ends. Germline values: CDR1 PRHDT, CDR2 FYEKMQ (reference sequence). The CDR3 is CASSLDLASTDTQYF. CDR3 DNA: TGTGCCAGCAGCTTAGACCTAGCTTCAACAGATACGCAGTATTTT.